The text below deals with one T cell receptor (beta chain). Its cognate antigen is unknown. A second PCR of 7 to 11 cycles used a sample-barcoded 5' primer and a J-beta primer mix. Each CDR3 protein gets one entry after TCRdb re-called the 5' RACE reads with MiXCR. The table shows hundreds of thousands of distinct CDR3 sequences, with 52% occurring only once. This record comes from a study of blood T cells in healthy people across ages. Study information: Per two T cells, template switching captured roughly one barcoded beta molecule.

The CDR3 extends over 16 amino acids. CDR1 is LGHNA, CDR2 YNFKEQ, per germline. V was trimmed by 4 bases and J by 0 bases, leaving 14 bases between them. The study's findings and limits: Roughly linearly, TCR beta diversity per million T cells fell as age increased. With donor CMV status unknown, expanded clonotype changes were possibly confounded.

Input material: blood. The clonotype was recovered from a woman of 80 years or more in good health. The V call is TRBV4-2, the J call TRBJ2-3, with unresolved D. DNA for the CDR3: TGTGCCAGCAGCCTAGACCAGCAGACTAGCACAGATACGCAGTATTTT. This gives the protein CASSLDQQTSTDTQYF.